What follows are 32 T cell receptor beta chains derived from one specimen sequenced in a study of CD8 T cells in Susac syndrome (dated by TCRdb to between 2018 and 2020). Library preparation was by the immunoSEQ multiplex PCR assay. RNA was extracted using the RNeasy kit, and 0.5 to 1 microgram was reverse transcribed with random hexamers. TCRdb trimmed public reads at Q25 via fastp, called clones via MiXCR and kept in-frame beta chains. Entries that share a CDR3 protein sequence are merged under the most common genes and DNA. In all, the sample holds 400,000 or so distinct CDR3 sequences, and about 85% of those were seen once. The top ten constitute about 0.12% of the sample. What was sequenced was CD8+ T cells from PBMCs. Receptors originate from a human donor with multiple sclerosis.

The count of this clonotype is one. This chain joins TRBV6-1 and TRBJ2-4; D gene ambiguous. Trimming cost V 1 base and J 11 bases, with 6 bases left between them. Per germline, CDR1 MNHNS and CDR2 SASEGT. This CDR3 contains 11 residues. This CDR3 is CASSEVPVQYF. The CDR3 DNA follows: TGTGCCAGCAGTGAAGTGCCGGTTCAGTACTTC.

Here the CDR3 reads CASSERGTGYEQYF. CDR3 in DNA: TGTGCCAGCAGTGAACGGGGGACAGGCTACGAGCAGTACTTC. The rearrangement links TRBV6-1 to TRBJ2-7, with 8 bases that match TRBD1. V gave up 2 bases and J gave up 3 bases; unmatched junction bases: 3. The CDR3 spans 14 residues. Germline CDR1 reads MNHNS; CDR2 reads SASEGT.

The rearrangement uses TRBV6-2 or TRBV6-3 and TRBJ2-1; the match to TRBD2 covers 9 bases. V was pared by 2 bases and J by 6 bases, with 11 bases of the junction left unmatched. The germline CDR1 and CDR2 sequences are MNHEY and SVGEGT. The CDR3 length is 17 residues. As DNA, the CDR3 is TGTGCCAGCAGTTACCTCGCGGGGGGGCCCTATGGCAATGAGCAGTTCTTC. Protein: CASSYLAGGPYGNEQFF.

The rearrangement joins TRBV27 to TRBJ2-2; maybe TRBD1 (6 bases). The CDR3 has 12 residues. Between the trimmed V and J ends, which lost 9 bases and 4 bases, there was a span of 9 bases. Germline assignment: CDR1 MNHEY and CDR2 SMNVEV (reference sequence). The CDR3 nucleotides are TGTGCCAGTTTCAGGGGCACCGGGGAGCTGTTTTTT. It is translated as CASFRGTGELFF.

This sequence joins TRBV28 and TRBJ2-2, with 16 bases matching TRBD2. Unmatched junction bases numbered 12, after V lost 2 bases and J lost 0 bases. The CDR3 length is 22 residues. Germline assignment: CDR1 MDHEN and CDR2 SYDVKM. The CDR3 loop reads CASSLQPGLAGGTPSNTGELFF. The CDR3 DNA sequence: TGTGCCAGCAGTTTACAACCGGGACTAGCGGGAGGGACTCCCTCGAACACCGGGGAGCTGTTTTTT.

This clonotype was counted between two and nine times. The chain couples TRBV6-1 to TRBJ2-1; D unclear. Trimming removed 6 bases at V and 0 bases at J, with 9 bases between. The V gene's germline CDR1 is MNHNS and CDR2 SASEGT. This CDR3 has 14 residues. The CDR3 region is CASSPSDSYNEQFF. The DNA of the CDR3 is TGTGCCAGCAGCCCGTCTGACTCCTACAATGAGCAGTTCTTC.

This chain links TRBV27 with TRBJ2-2, with 8 nucleotides matching TRBD1. Germline values: CDR1 MNHEY, CDR2 SMNVEV (reference sequence). The V gene end was trimmed by 6 bases and the J gene end by 6 bases; junction bases not matched to a gene: 12. The CDR3 contains 16 residues. The DNA of the CDR3 is TGTGCCAGCAGGATATCAGGACAGGGCGGAGCCGGGGAGCTGTTTTTT. Protein: CASRISGQGGAGELFF.

The V gene is TRBV28, the J gene TRBJ1-1; no clear D gene. The V end lost 6 bases, the J end lost 0 bases, and 20 bases lay between the germline ends. Looked up from germline, CDR1 is MDHEN and CDR2 is SYDVKM. CDR3 length equals 17 residues. CDR3: CASSAFPELTVNTEAFF. As DNA, the CDR3 is TGTGCCAGCAGCGCCTTCCCAGAGTTGACGGTGAACACTGAAGCTTTCTTT.

The rearrangement joins TRBV25-1 to TRBJ2-3; possibly TRBD1 or TRBD2 for D (5 bases each). The CDR3 runs to 17 residues. The germline V and J ends were trimmed by 0 bases and 5 bases, with 18 bases remaining between them. Germline V gene sequence: CDR1 MGHDK, CDR2 SYGVNS. CDR3 in amino acids: CASSEYWDPKVEDTQYF. DNA of the CDR3: TGTGCCAGCAGTGAATATTGGGACCCGAAGGTGGAAGATACGCAGTATTTT.

This chain links TRBV4-1 with TRBJ1-1, with D uncertain. V lost 2 bases and J lost 8, with 12 bases in between. The CDR3 spans 13 residues. Germline V gene data show CDR1 as MGHRA and CDR2 as YSYEKL. DNA of the CDR3: TGCGCCAGCAGCCAACGCACTCAGGAGGAAGCTTTCTTT. Amino acids: CASSQRTQEEAFF.

This chain connects TRBV7-9 to TRBJ2-7; D is unclear. Trimming pared 1 base from V and 4 bases from J, leaving 5 bases between. Germline V gene lookup returns CDR1 SEHNR and CDR2 FQNEAQ (reference sequence). There are 12 residues in the CDR3. CDR3: CASSLDKYEQYF. Written as DNA, the CDR3 is TGTGCCAGCAGCTTAGACAAATACGAGCAGTACTTC. Based on the CDR3 plus reference TRBV7-9 and TRBJ2-7, the full variable domain is DTGVSQNPRHKITKRGQNVTFRCDPISEHNRLYWYRQTLGQGPEFLTYFQNEAQLEKSRLLSDRFSAERPKGSFSTLEIQRTEQGDSAMYLCASSLDKYEQYFGPGTRLTVT.

The chain couples TRBV7-9 to TRBJ2-7; 7 nucleotides agree with TRBD1. Germline CDR1 SEHNR, CDR2 FQNEAQ (reference sequence). The CDR3 length is 16 residues. Losses at the gene ends were 5 bases for V and 0 bases for J; bases not matched to a gene: 10. In DNA, the CDR3 is TGTGCCAGCAGCGATACCACAGGGGTAAACTCCTACGAGCAGTACTTC. Its protein product is CASSDTTGVNSYEQYF.

The table lists this clonotype with a count of one. The rearrangement links TRBV7-8 to TRBJ2-3; D may be TRBD1 or TRBD2 (6 bases each). The germline V and J ends were trimmed by 3 bases and 2 bases, with 12 bases remaining between them. Per germline, CDR1 SGHVS and CDR2 FQNEAQ. The CDR3 loop spans 15 amino acids. This CDR3 reads CASSFRGTYTDTQYF. As DNA, the CDR3 is TGTGCCAGCAGCTTTCGGGGGACATACACAGATACGCAGTATTTT. Full variable domain (remainder filled in from reference TRBV7-8 and TRBJ2-3): GAGVSQSPRYKVAKRGQDVALRCDPISGHVSLFWYQQALGQGPEFLTYFQNEAQLDKSGLPSDRFFAERPEGSVSTLKIQRTQQEDSAVYLCASSFRGTYTDTQYFGPGTRLTVL.

The rearrangement joins TRBV19 to TRBJ2-7, with 10 positions matching TRBD2. The germline V gene has CDR1 LNHDA and CDR2 SQIVND (reference sequence). There are 15 residues in the CDR3. Losses at the gene ends were 5 bases for V and 0 bases for J; bases not matched to a gene: 4. The CDR3 region has the DNA TGTGCCAGTAGTCCGTGGACTAGCGGCTCCTACGAGCAGTACTTC. Translation gives CASSPWTSGSYEQYF. Complete variable domain (other parts from reference TRBV19 and TRBJ2-7): DGGITQSPKYLFRKEGQNVTLSCEQNLNHDAMYWYRQDPGQGLRLIYYSQIVNDFQKGDIAEGYSVSREKKESFPLTVTSAQKNPTAFYLCASSPWTSGSYEQYFGPGTRLTVT.

The CDR3 DNA sequence: TGTGCCAGCAGCGTATCTTCAGGGTTGAACACTGAAGCTTTCTTT. Its translation: CASSVSSGLNTEAFF. The rearrangement links TRBV9 to TRBJ1-1, with a possible D match to TRBD1 (5 bases). V lost 1 base and J lost 0, with 10 bases in between. Germline assignment: CDR1 SGDLS and CDR2 YYNGEE. This CDR3 spans 15 amino acids.

The chain combines TRBV20-1 with TRBJ2-1, with D perhaps assigned TRBD1 or TRBD2 (6 bases each). Trimming took off 6 bases at V and 8 bases at J, with 26 bases between the two ends. CDR1 is DFQATT and CDR2 is SNEGSKA in the germline V gene (reference sequence). The CDR3 consists of 16 residues. The CDR3 reads CSAIMNRDSEGDEQFF. CDR3 bases: TGCAGTGCCATTATGAACCGGGACTCCGAGGGGGATGAGCAGTTCTTC.

This clonotype was observed a few times. V is TRBV12-3 or TRBV12-4 and J is TRBJ1-1, with D maybe TRBD1 (5 bases). The CDR3 covers 14 residues. Deletions cut 3 bases from V and 8 bases from J, with 16 bases between. Here the CDR3 reads CASSLVGQFIEAFF. The CDR3 DNA reads as TGTGCCAGCAGTTTGGTCGGACAATTCATAGAAGCTTTCTTT.

This clonotype has only a few counts. The chain joins TRBV5-1 to TRBJ2-7, with D maybe TRBD2 (7 bases). CDR3 size: 14 residues. V lost 2 bases and J 2 bases, leaving 11 bases between the germline ends. The germline gives CDR1 SGHRS, CDR2 YFSETQ. CDR3 region: CASSLGRDTYEQYF. In DNA form, the CDR3 reads TGCGCCAGCAGCTTAGGGAGGGACACCTACGAGCAGTACTTC.

The chain couples TRBV4-1 to TRBJ1-5; D remains unclear. The CDR3 is made up of 10 amino acids. Trimming shortened V by 3 bases and J by 9 bases, and 3 bases separated the two germline ends. CDR1 and CDR2 from the germline V gene are MGHRA and YSYEKL. The CDR3 DNA reads TGCGCCAGCAGCCATTCGCCCCAGCATTTT. It codes for CASSHSPQHF.

This clonotype was detected once. The chain employs TRBV10-3 and TRBJ2-7; D gene unclear. There are 13 residues in the CDR3. Germline V CDR1 and CDR2: ENHRY, SYGVKD. V was pared by 4 bases and J by 4 bases, with 11 bases between. The CDR3 protein is CAISGPAMYEQYF. CDR3 DNA: TGTGCCATCAGTGGGCCAGCGATGTACGAGCAGTACTTC.

The rearrangement links TRBV5-6 to TRBJ1-1, with D hard to call. Trimming removed 0 bases from V and 2 bases from J, with 8 bases in between. CDR3 length: 14 amino acids. Germline V gives CDR1 SGHDT, CDR2 YYEEEE. CDR3 sequence: CASSLGVSNTEAFF. CDR3 in DNA: TGTGCCAGCAGCTTGGGGGTATCTAACACTGAAGCTTTCTTT.

CDR3 nucleotides: TGTGCCAGCAGCTCCGGCCCCACAGTTTATAGCAATCAGCCCCAGCATTTT. This encodes CASSSGPTVYSNQPQHF. The rearrangement uses TRBV5-5 and TRBJ1-5; D is ambiguous. The CDR3 runs 17 residues. In germline, CDR1 is SGHKS, CDR2 YYEKEE (reference sequence). V shed 3 bases and J shed 0 bases, with 16 bases lying between them.

This clonotype was observed once. The chain links TRBV12-3 or TRBV12-4 to TRBJ2-2, with 14 bases that match TRBD2. The length of the CDR3 is 16 residues. Losses at the gene ends were 7 bases for V and 4 bases for J; bases not matched to a gene: 5. CDR3 sequence (DNA): TGTGCCAGCACCCGACTAGCGGGAGGGAGCACCGGGGAGCTGTTTTTT. Its protein is CASTRLAGGSTGELFF.

V and J are TRBV11-2 and TRBJ2-1, with D hard to call. The CDR3 extends over 13 amino acids. The V gene's germline CDR1 is SGHAT and CDR2 FQNNGV. V was pared by 1 base and J by 8 bases, with 9 bases between. CDR3 sequence: CASSLVLVDEQFF. The CDR3 DNA follows: TGTGCCAGCAGCTTAGTTTTGGTCGATGAGCAGTTCTTC.

V usage is TRBV5-7 and J usage is TRBJ2-7, with D possibly TRBD2 on 6 matching bases. TRBV5-7 qualifies as an ORF whose function is uncertain. The CDR3 runs 16 residues. Trimming left V 0 bases short and J 2 bases short, with 15 bases between. Here the CDR3 DNA reads TGTGCCAGCAGCTTGGGGGGGGAATATTTCCCCTACGAGCAGTACTTC. Its translation: CASSLGGEYFPYEQYF.

CDR3 region: CASSTGQSDSYEQYF. The CDR3 region has the DNA TGTGCCAGCAGCACGGGACAGTCTGACTCCTACGAGCAGTACTTC. The V call is TRBV7-8, the J call TRBJ2-7; 7 bases agree with TRBD1. With 5 bases clipped from V and 0 bases from J, the junction kept 7 bases outside the gene matches. This CDR3 comprises 15 residues. CDR1 and CDR2 from the germline V gene are SGHVS and FQNEAQ.

The gene calls are TRBV6-5 and TRBJ2-2; D is possibly TRBD1 (6 bases). V was pared by 0 bases and J by 6 bases, with 17 bases between. Germline CDR1 is MNHEY and CDR2 is SVGAGI. The CDR3 runs to 17 residues. This chain's CDR3 is CASSYSRDTLRPGELFF. The CDR3 DNA is TGTGCCAGCAGTTACTCCCGGGACACTCTCCGCCCCGGGGAGCTGTTTTTT.

The chain uses TRBV4-2 and TRBJ2-1; D not certain. The ends were cut back, 8 bases at V and 0 bases at J, with 11 bases in the middle. Looked up from germline, CDR1 is LGHNA and CDR2 is YNFKEQ. The CDR3 covers 14 residues. CDR3 in amino acids: CASSTLSSYNEQFF. The DNA of the CDR3 is TGTGCCAGCTCAACACTAAGCTCCTACAATGAGCAGTTCTTC.

The J gene is TRBJ2-7, the V gene TRBV5-1, with D possibly matching TRBD2 (6 bases). CDR1 and CDR2 (germline): SGHRS, YFSETQ. There are 15 residues in the CDR3. V dropped 0 bases and J dropped 0 bases, with 10 bases sitting between them. The CDR3 is CASSLAGTYSYEQYF. In nucleotides, the CDR3 is TGCGCCAGCAGCTTGGCCGGGACTTACTCCTACGAGCAGTACTTC.

The chain recombines TRBV29-1 with TRBJ1-1; 9 bases agree with TRBD1. V gave up 6 bases and J gave up 7 bases; unmatched junction bases: 12. Germline V gene sequence: CDR1 SQVTM, CDR2 ANQGSEA. This CDR3 region has 14 residues. The chain's CDR3 is CSVPDRGVISEAFF. In DNA form, the CDR3 reads TGCAGCGTCCCCGACAGGGGGGTTATTAGTGAAGCTTTCTTT.

The rearrangement joins TRBV12-3 or TRBV12-4 to TRBJ2-1; no clear D. V was clipped by 3 bases and J by 5 bases, with 14 bases between them. This CDR3 has 15 residues. The CDR3 spells CASSFGSFSHNEQFF. CDR3 bases: TGTGCCAGCAGTTTCGGTAGCTTCTCTCACAATGAGCAGTTCTTC.

CDR3: CASSLGGLAGPNTGELFF. CDR3 nucleotides: TGCGCCAGCAGCTTGGGCGGACTAGCGGGGCCGAACACCGGGGAGCTGTTTTTT. The chain is built from TRBV5-1 and TRBJ2-2, with 12 bases aligning to TRBD2. Trimming took 0 bases from V and 0 from J; bases not matched to a gene: 3. The CDR3 contains 18 residues. Germline CDR1 is SGHRS and CDR2 is YFSETQ.